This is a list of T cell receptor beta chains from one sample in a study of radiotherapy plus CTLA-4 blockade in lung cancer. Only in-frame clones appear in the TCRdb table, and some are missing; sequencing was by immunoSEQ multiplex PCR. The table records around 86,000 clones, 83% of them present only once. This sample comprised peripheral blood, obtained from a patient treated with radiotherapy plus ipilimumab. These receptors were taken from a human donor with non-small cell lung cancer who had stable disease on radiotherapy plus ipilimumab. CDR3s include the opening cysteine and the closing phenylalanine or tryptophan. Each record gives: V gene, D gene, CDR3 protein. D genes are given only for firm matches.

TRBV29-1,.,CSVVGNGYTF
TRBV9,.,CASSVAGTLDRPQHF
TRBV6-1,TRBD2,CASKFRGSFQETQYF
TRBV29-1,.,CSVEDSSGANVLTF
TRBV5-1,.,CASSSDGLRGEKLFF
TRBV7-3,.,CASSTGPKNIQYF
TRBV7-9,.,CASSLGTVTRGEQYF
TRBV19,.,CASSPIPLNTEAFF
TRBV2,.,CASSPRGQPGNTIYF
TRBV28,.,CASSFGGNSYEQYF
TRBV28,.,CASSLPQGWYGYTF
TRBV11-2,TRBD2,CASRYTLAGEDTQYF
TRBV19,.,CASSTDFSYEQYF
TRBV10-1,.,CASSENGNYGYTF
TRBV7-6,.,CASSYAGITEAFF
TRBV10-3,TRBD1,CAITGDRGRYEQYF
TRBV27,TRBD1,CASSLWAGGRDGYTF
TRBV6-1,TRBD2,CASRKGTSASYEQYF
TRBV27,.,CASSLKLPVTDTQYF
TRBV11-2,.,CASSPWVEGTEAFF
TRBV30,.,CAWRERDTRSNTEAFF
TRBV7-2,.,CASSSRETLPAQYF
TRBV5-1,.,CASSLRPKGTEAFF
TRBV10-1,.,CASSAGAGSNQPQHF
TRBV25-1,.,CASTSMIGEKLFF
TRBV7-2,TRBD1,CASSPTRQGYYGYTF
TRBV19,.,CASSIPGSYATNEKLFF
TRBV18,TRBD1,CASSPGGTGGVQQYF